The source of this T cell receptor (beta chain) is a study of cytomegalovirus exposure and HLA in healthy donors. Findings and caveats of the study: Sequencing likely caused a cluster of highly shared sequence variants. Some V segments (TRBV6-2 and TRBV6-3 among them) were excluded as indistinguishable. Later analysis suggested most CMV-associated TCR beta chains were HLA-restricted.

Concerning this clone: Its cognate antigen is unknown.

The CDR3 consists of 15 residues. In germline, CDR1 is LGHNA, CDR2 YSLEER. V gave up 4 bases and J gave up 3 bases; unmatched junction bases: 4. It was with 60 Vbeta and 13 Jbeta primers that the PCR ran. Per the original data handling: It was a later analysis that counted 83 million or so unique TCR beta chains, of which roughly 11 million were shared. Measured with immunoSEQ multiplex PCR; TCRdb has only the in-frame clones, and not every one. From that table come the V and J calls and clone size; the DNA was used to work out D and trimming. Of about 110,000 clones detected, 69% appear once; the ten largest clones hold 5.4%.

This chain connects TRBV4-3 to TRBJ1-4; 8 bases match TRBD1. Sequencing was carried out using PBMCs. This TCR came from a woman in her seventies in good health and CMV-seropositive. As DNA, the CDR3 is TGCGCCAGCAGCCGTGACAGGGGAGCTAATGAAAAACTGTTTTTT. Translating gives CASSRDRGANEKLFF.